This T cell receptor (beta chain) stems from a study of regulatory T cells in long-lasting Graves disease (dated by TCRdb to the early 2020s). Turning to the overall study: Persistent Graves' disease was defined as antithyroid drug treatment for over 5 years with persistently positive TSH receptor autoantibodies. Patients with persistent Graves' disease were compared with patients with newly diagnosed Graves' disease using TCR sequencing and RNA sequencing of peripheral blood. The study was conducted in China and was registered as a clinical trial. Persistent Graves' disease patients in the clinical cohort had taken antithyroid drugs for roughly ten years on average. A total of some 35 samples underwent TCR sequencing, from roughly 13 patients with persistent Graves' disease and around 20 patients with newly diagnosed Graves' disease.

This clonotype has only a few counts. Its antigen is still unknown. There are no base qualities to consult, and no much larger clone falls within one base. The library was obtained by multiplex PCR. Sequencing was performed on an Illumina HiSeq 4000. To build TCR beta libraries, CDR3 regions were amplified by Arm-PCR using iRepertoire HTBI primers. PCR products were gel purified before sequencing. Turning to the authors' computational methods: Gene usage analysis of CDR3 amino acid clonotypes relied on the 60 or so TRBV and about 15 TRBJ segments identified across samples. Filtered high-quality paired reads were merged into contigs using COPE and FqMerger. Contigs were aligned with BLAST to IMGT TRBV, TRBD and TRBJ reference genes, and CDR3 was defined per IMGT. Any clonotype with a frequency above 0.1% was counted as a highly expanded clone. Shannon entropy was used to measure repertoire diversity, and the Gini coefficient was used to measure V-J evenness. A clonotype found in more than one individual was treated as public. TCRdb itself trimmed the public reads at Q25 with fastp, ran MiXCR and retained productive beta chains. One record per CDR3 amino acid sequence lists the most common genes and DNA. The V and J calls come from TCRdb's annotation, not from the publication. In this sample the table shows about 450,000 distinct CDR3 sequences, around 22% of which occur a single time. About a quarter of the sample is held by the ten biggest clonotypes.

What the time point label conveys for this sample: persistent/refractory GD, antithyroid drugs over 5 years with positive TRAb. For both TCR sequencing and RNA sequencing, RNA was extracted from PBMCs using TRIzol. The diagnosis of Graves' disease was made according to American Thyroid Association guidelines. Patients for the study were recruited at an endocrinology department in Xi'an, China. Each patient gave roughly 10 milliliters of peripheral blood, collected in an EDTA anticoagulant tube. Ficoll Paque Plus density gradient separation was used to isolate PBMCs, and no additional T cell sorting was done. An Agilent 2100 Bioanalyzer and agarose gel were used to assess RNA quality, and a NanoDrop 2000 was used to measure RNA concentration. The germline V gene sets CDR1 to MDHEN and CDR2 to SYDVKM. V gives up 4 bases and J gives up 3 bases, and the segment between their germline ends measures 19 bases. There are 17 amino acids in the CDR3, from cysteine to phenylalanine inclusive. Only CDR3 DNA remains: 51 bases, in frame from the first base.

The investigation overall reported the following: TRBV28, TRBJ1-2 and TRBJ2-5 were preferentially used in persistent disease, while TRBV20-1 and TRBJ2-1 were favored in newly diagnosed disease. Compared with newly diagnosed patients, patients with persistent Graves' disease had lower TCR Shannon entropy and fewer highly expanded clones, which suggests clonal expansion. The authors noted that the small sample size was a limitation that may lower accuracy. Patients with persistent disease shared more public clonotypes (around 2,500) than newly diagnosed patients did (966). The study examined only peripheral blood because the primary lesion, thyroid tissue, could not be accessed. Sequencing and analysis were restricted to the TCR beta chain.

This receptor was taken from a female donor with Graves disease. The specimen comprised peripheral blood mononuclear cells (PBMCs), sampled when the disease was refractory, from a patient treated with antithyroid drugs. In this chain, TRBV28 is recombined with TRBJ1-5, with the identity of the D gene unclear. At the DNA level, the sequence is TGTGCCAGCAGTTCTGCAGGCTTCCGGGCGGCCAATCAGCCCCAGCATTTT. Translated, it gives CASSSAGFRAANQPQHF.